The 19 T cell receptor beta chains below were found in one sample sequenced in a study of blood T cells in healthy people across ages. Through a sample-barcoded 5' primer and a J-beta primer mix, a second PCR was run for about 6 to 11 cycles. TCRdb passed the 5' RACE reads through MiXCR, listing each CDR3 protein once. This sample has roughly 900,000 distinct CDR3 sequences; roughly 48% occur once, and the top ten carry 13%. Material: blood. The receptors derive from a man aged 25 to 45 in good health.

This clonotype showed up just a few times. The chain combines TRBV7-9 with TRBJ2-5; maybe TRBD2 (5 bases). The germline gives CDR1 SEHNR, CDR2 FQNEAQ (reference sequence). V lost 3 bases and J lost 5, with 10 bases in between. CDR3 size: 13 residues. Written as DNA, the CDR3 is TGTGCCAGCAGCTTTAGGAGGCAGGAGACCCAGTACTTC. Protein sequence: CASSFRRQETQYF.

The chain has TRBV5-6 and TRBJ2-7; 9 bases line up with TRBD1. The CDR3 is 17 amino acids. Trimming removed 0 bases from V and 3 bases from J; junction bases left unmatched: 10. CDR1 SGHDT and CDR2 YYEEEE come from the germline V gene. CDR3 sequence reads: CASSLVGTGKGDYEQYF. The CDR3 DNA sequence: TGTGCCAGCAGCTTGGTGGGGACAGGGAAGGGTGACTACGAGCAGTACTTC.

The chain combines TRBV3-1 with TRBJ2-5, with TRBD1 identical over 11 bases. The J call is doubtful: the DNA matches TRBJ2-7 better. Germline V gives CDR1 LGHDT, CDR2 YNNKEL (reference sequence). The CDR3 consists of 14 residues. CDR3 region: CASSPWTGGDEQYF. The CDR3 nucleotides read TGTGCCAGCAGCCCTTGGACAGGGGGCGACGAGCAGTACTTC.

The gene calls are TRBV4-2 and TRBJ2-3, with D uncertain. CDR1 and CDR2 (germline): LGHNA, YNFKEQ. Trimming pared 1 base from V and 2 bases from J, leaving 10 bases between. The CDR3 has 15 residues. In DNA form, the CDR3 reads TGTGCCAGCAGCCAAGTAACCGAATACACAGATACGCAGTATTTT. Its protein is CASSQVTEYTDTQYF.

This sequence joins TRBV7-8 and TRBJ1-5, with D possibly matching TRBD1 (6 bases). The CDR3 loop spans 14 amino acids. Germline CDR1 reads SGHVS; CDR2 reads FQNEAQ. The V end lost 5 bases, the J end lost 3 bases, and 11 bases lay between the germline ends. CDR3 residues: CASSPGVLNQPQHF. The CDR3, as DNA: TGTGCCAGCAGCCCAGGGGTTCTCAATCAGCCCCAGCATTTT.

The chain is built from TRBV27 and TRBJ2-5; D ambiguous. Germline loops: CDR1 MNHEY, CDR2 SMNVEV (reference sequence). V gave up 6 bases and J gave up 4 bases, with 21 bases separating them. This CDR3 contains 16 residues. Here the CDR3 reads CASSLGIERAGETQYF. The CDR3 DNA follows: TGTGCCAGCAGCCTCGGAATTGAAAGGGCAGGAGAGACCCAGTACTTC.

CDR3 sequence reads: CSAHTGTEETQYF. In nucleotides, the CDR3 is TGCAGTGCTCATACCGGGACGGAAGAGACCCAGTACTTC. This chain links TRBV20-1 with TRBJ2-5; either TRBD1 or TRBD2 may fit D (5 bases each). The germline gives CDR1 DFQATT, CDR2 SNEGSKA (reference sequence). There are 13 residues in the CDR3. The V end was cut by 5 bases, the J end by 3 bases, with 13 bases between.

This clonotype has more than one count but fewer than ten. The chain employs TRBV28 and TRBJ1-2, with 7 bases fitting TRBD1. The CDR3 length is 16 residues. V dropped 4 bases and J dropped 2; count of bases not matched to a gene: 10. Germline assignment: CDR1 MDHEN and CDR2 SYDVKM. The CDR3: CASSSLPLTGNYGYTF. As DNA, the CDR3 is TGTGCCAGCAGTTCCCTACCCCTGACAGGGAACTATGGCTACACCTTC.

J is TRBJ1-1 and V is TRBV6-4; TRBD1 matches 7 bases. This CDR3 contains 15 residues. V lost 6 bases and J lost 0; bases outside the gene matches: 7. The germline V gene has CDR1 MRHNA and CDR2 SNTAGT. The CDR3 DNA sequence: TGTGCCAGCAGGGACAAAGACAGGGTGAACACTGAAGCTTTCTTT. It yields the protein CASRDKDRVNTEAFF.

The V call is TRBV5-6, the J call TRBJ2-5; the D is unclear. Near its end, the DNA agrees better with TRBJ2-7, so the J call may be wrong. The CDR3 has 12 amino acids. The germline CDR1 and CDR2 sequences are SGHDT and YYEEEE. The chain's CDR3 is CASSRAGREQYF. The CDR3 DNA is TGTGCCAGCAGTAGGGCAGGACGCGAGCAGTACTTC.

The rearrangement links TRBV6-5 to TRBJ2-6; perhaps TRBD1 as D (6 bases). V lost 6 bases and J lost 4, with 13 bases in between. The germline gives CDR1 MNHEY, CDR2 SVGAGI. This CDR3 spans 15 amino acids. The CDR3 protein is CASRHRESGANVLTF. The DNA for the CDR3 is TGTGCCAGCAGGCACAGGGAATCAGGGGCCAACGTCCTGACTTTC.

This chain connects TRBV5-1 to TRBJ2-7; maybe TRBD1 (6 bases). With 4 bases removed from V and 2 bases from J, the gap between germline ends came to 10 bases. CDR3 length: 13 amino acids. Germline assignment: CDR1 SGHRS and CDR2 YFSETQ. The CDR3, as DNA: TGCGCCAGCAGCGCACAGGGCCCCTACGAGCAGTACTTC. This encodes CASSAQGPYEQYF.

The V and J genes are TRBV6-5 and TRBJ1-6, with a possible D match to TRBD1 (5 bases). From germline, CDR1 is MNHEY and CDR2 SVGAGI. The V and J ends lost 5 bases and 9 bases respectively, with 8 bases between them. The CDR3 is made up of 12 amino acids. This CDR3 is CASSPGFSPLHF. CDR3 sequence (DNA): TGTGCCAGCAGTCCAGGGTTTTCACCCCTCCACTTT.

In this sample, this clonotype turned up a few times. The V call is TRBV11-3, the J call TRBJ2-4; D uncertain. From germline, CDR1 is SGHNT and CDR2 YENEEA. The CDR3 contains 11 residues. V shed 2 bases and J shed 13 bases, with 9 bases lying between them. This CDR3 reads CASSLREEQYF. DNA of the CDR3: TGTGCCAGCAGCTTAAGAGAGGAGCAGTACTTC.

This chain joins TRBV9 and TRBJ2-7; 7 bases fit TRBD1. J lost 3 bases, V lost 2 bases, and 8 bases had no gene match. Germline CDR1 SGDLS, CDR2 YYNGEE. The CDR3 spans 15 residues. The CDR3, as DNA: TGTGCCAGCAGCGTCGAGGGACAGCCTAGCTACGAGCAGTACTTC. Translation gives CASSVEGQPSYEQYF.

In this sample, this clonotype turned up once. The genes are TRBV29-1 and TRBJ2-1, with 10 bases fitting TRBD2. Germline V gene data show CDR1 as SQVTM and CDR2 as ANQGSEA. The CDR3 is made up of 13 amino acids. J was trimmed by 14 bases and V by 3 bases; bases with no gene match: 10. The CDR3 nucleotides are TGCAGCGTTGATAGTGGGACTAGCGAGAAAAAGTTCTTC. Protein product: CSVDSGTSEKKFF.

The V call is TRBV5-6, the J call TRBJ2-3, with 9 positions matching TRBD1. J gave up 5 bases and V 9 bases, and 19 bases lay outside the gene matches. Germline CDR1 and CDR2: SGHDT and YYEEEE. CDR3 size: 17 residues. CDR3 DNA sequence: TGTGCCACCTCGCCGGACAAATACAGGGGGCAAAGAGATACGCAGTATTTT. Translating gives CATSPDKYRGQRDTQYF.

The chain uses TRBV11-2 and TRBJ1-4; D might be TRBD1 (6 bases). The CDR3 covers 16 residues. V lost 1 base and J lost 5, with 14 bases in between. CDR1 is SGHAT, CDR2 FQNNGV, per germline. The CDR3 region is CASSLVGGGRNEKLFF. CDR3 sequence (DNA): TGTGCCAGCAGCTTAGTGGGGGGGGGCCGGAATGAAAAACTGTTTTTT.

The chain recombines TRBV12-3 or TRBV12-4 with TRBJ2-1; 8 nucleotides line up with TRBD1. V gave up 3 bases and J gave up 7 bases; unmatched junction bases: 5. The CDR3 spans 14 residues. CDR3 protein: CASSFHGQGNEQFF. CDR3 in DNA: TGTGCCAGCAGTTTCCATGGACAGGGAAATGAGCAGTTCTTC.